The 10 T cell receptor beta chains presented below share a single source sample, sequenced in a study of T-cell reconstitution after alpha-beta-depleted transplantation in children. Unique molecular identifiers were built into the TCRbeta library. TCRdb ran MiXCR on the PCR reads and lists one entry per CDR3 protein. Here the sample spans about 90,000 distinct CDR3 sequences, 7% to 9% being singletons. Sequences were derived from PBMCs from the stem cell graft donor, sampled from the stem cell graft. These receptor sequences come from a human donor who donated a stem cell graft to a child with congenital amegakaryocytic thrombocytopenia.

About this clonotype itself: A much larger clone lies a single base off, so this may be a read error. J is TRBJ1-4 and V is TRBV28; D gene unclear. The CDR3 consists of 15 residues. CDR1 and CDR2 (germline): MDHEN, SYDVKM. The CDR3 loop is CASTMSERASEKLFF. In DNA form, the CDR3 reads TGTGCGAGCACTATGAGCGAGCGGGCCTCTGAAAAACTGTTTTTT.

This clonotype came up many times. The gene calls are TRBV7-2 and TRBJ1-1, with D possibly being TRBD1 (5 bases). The germline gives CDR1 SGHTA, CDR2 FQGNSA. This CDR3 is 17 amino acids long. V lost 5 bases to trimming and J lost 2 bases, with 21 bases between them. CDR3: CASSPLLWGYGNTEAFF. CDR3 nucleotides: TGTGCCAGCAGCCCCCTTTTGTGGGGGTATGGAAACACTGAAGCTTTCTTT.

Ten or more counts support this clonotype. The V gene is TRBV29-1, the J gene TRBJ2-5, with D perhaps TRBD2 (5 bases). V was trimmed by 6 bases and J by 3 bases, leaving 17 bases between them. CDR1 is SQVTM and CDR2 is ANQGSEA in the germline V gene. The CDR3 length is 14 residues. Here the CDR3 reads CSVSESGIKETQYF. The CDR3 DNA sequence: TGCAGCGTCTCGGAGTCCGGGATTAAAGAGACCCAGTACTTC.

The table lists this clonotype with many counts. The V call is TRBV11-2, the J call TRBJ2-7; a possible D gene is TRBD1 (6 bases). Per germline, CDR1 SGHAT and CDR2 FQNNGV. V was pared by 6 bases and J by 0 bases, with 12 bases between. The CDR3 is 14 amino acids. This chain's CDR3 is CASRRGHSSYEQYF. CDR3 DNA sequence: TGTGCCAGCAGGAGGGGACACAGCTCCTACGAGCAGTACTTC.

Ten or more counts support this clonotype. The chain carries TRBV28 and TRBJ2-3, with 13 positions matching TRBD2. The CDR3 contains 20 residues. Trimming removed 3 bases from V and 2 bases from J; junction bases left unmatched: 14. Germline V gene data show CDR1 as MDHEN and CDR2 as SYDVKM. In DNA, the CDR3 is TGTGCCAGCAGTTTCTATCGTGGGACTAGCGGGACCGCCTTCACAGATACGCAGTATTTT. Translated, it gives CASSFYRGTSGTAFTDTQYF.

This clonotype was seen repeatedly, ten times or more. The chain employs TRBV29-1 and TRBJ2-2; 7 positions match TRBD1. The junction had 10 bases not matched to a gene; V was cut back by 6 bases and J by 6 bases. Germline V gives CDR1 SQVTM, CDR2 ANQGSEA. CDR3 length: 14 amino acids. CDR3 sequence: CSVRDRTFPGELFF. DNA of the CDR3: TGCAGCGTCCGGGACAGAACCTTCCCCGGGGAGCTGTTTTTT.

J is TRBJ2-5 and V is TRBV3-1; perhaps TRBD2 as D (6 bases). The germline gives CDR1 LGHDT, CDR2 YNNKEL (reference sequence). There are 15 residues in the CDR3. V was cut by 2 bases and J by 5 bases, with 15 bases left in between. The CDR3 reads CASSQMSVAEETQYF. CDR3 DNA: TGTGCCAGCAGCCAAATGAGCGTAGCGGAGGAGACCCAGTACTTC.

The table lists this clonotype with many counts. The genes are TRBV7-9 and TRBJ2-7, with D perhaps TRBD2 (6 bases). The germline V gene encodes CDR1 SEHNR and CDR2 FQNEAQ (reference sequence). The CDR3 length is 12 residues. With 8 bases removed from V and 4 bases from J, the gap between germline ends came to 12 bases. This chain's CDR3 is CASSGEGYEQYF. The CDR3 coding sequence is TGTGCCAGCTCGGGAGAGGGGTACGAGCAGTACTTC.

The table lists this clonotype with many counts. The DNA of the CDR3 is TGCGCCAGCAGCTTGTTGGGGGGGAGCGGTGAAGCTTTCTTT. Translated: CASSLLGGSGEAFF. The J gene is TRBJ1-1, the V gene TRBV5-1; D may be TRBD1 (5 bases). The CDR3 is 14 amino acids. V was pared by 1 base and J by 7 bases, with 14 bases between. CDR1 and CDR2 (germline): SGHRS, YFSETQ.

This clonotype was detected ten times or more. The chain links TRBV20-1 to TRBJ2-7, with 8 bases identical to TRBD1. Germline values: CDR1 DFQATT, CDR2 SNEGSKA (reference sequence). V was clipped by 1 base and J by 2 bases; unmatched bases: 4. This CDR3 has 14 amino acids. The DNA of the CDR3 is TGCAGTGCTAGAGTCGACAGGGGAACCTACGAGCAGTACTTC. Its translation: CSARVDRGTYEQYF.